Listed below are T cell receptor beta chains from one sample, sequenced in a study of technical replicates of blood from a few donors. Assay used: immunoSEQ multiplex PCR; TCRdb lists only in-frame clones, some missing. The table shows 60,000 to 90,000 clones, with approximately 97% occurring only once. Sample: T cells isolated from PBMCs. The receptors stem from a human donor in good health. Both conserved end residues are part of each CDR3. A D gene is named only where the DNA matches it firmly.

TRBV5-4	13	NA	TRBJ1-2	TGTGCCAGCAGCTTTTGGGGGGGCAGAAGCTACACCTTC	CASSFWGGRSYTF
TRBV5-1	13	NA	TRBJ1-4	TGCGCCAGCAGCTCCACAGTTAATGAAAAACTGTTTTTT	CASSSTVNEKLFF
TRBV15	15	NA	TRBJ1-4	TGTGCCACCAGCAGAGGAGGCGGGGGCGATGAAAAACTGTTTTTT	CATSRGGGGDEKLFF
TRBV14	11	NA	TRBJ2-7	TGTGCCAGCAGCCACGGACAAAGGCAGTACTTC	CASSHGQRQYF
TRBV7-9	15	NA	TRBJ2-5	TGTGCCAGCAGCTCTCCCGGGACTGGCCAAGAGACCCAGTACTTC	CASSSPGTGQETQYF
TRBV2	14	TRBD2	TRBJ2-5	TGTGCCAGCAGTGAAGCGCTTAGGGAGGGGACCCAGTACTTC	CASSEALREGTQYF
TRBV2	15	NA	TRBJ1-5	TGTGCCAGCAGTGAAGGAGCGTATAGCAATCAGCCCCAGCATTTT	CASSEGAYSNQPQHF
TRBV6-6	13	NA	TRBJ2-4	TGTGCCAGCAAGCAGGGAGGAACGAACATTCAGTACTTC	CASKQGGTNIQYF
TRBV16	19	TRBD1	TRBJ2-5	TGTGCCAGCAGCCAATGGATGACAGGGCCAATAGATTGGAGAGAGACCCAGTACTTC	CASSQWMTGPIDWRETQYF
TRBV6-6	16	NA	TRBJ1-1	TGTGCCAGCAGTTACTTCGGTTCAGGCTTGAACACTGAAGCTTTCTTT	CASSYFGSGLNTEAFF
TRBV2	16	TRBD1	TRBJ1-5	TGTGCCAGCAGCTTCCCAGGGGGCAATAACAATCAGCCCCAGCATTTT	CASSFPGGNNNQPQHF
TRBV7-7	13	TRBD2	TRBJ2-7	TGTGCCAGCAGCCCGCGTCCGGGGGGCGAGCAGTACTTC	CASSPRPGGEQYF
TRBV9	16	TRBD1	TRBJ2-1	TGTGCCAGCAGCGTAGCTGGCAGGGGGAACTACAATGAGCAGTTCTTC	CASSVAGRGNYNEQFF